Detailed here is one T cell receptor (beta chain). The sample contains more than one DNA sequence encoding this CDR3. This entry comes from a study of T cell changes during pregnancy in multiple sclerosis. Libraries were prepared by immunoSEQ multiplex PCR; TCRdb keeps only in-frame clonotypes and omits some of them. Of 30,000 to 45,000 clones listed, 75% to 90% are singletons. The CDR3 consists of 14 residues. Trimming cost V 6 bases and J 1 base, with 12 bases left between them. CDR1 and CDR2 (germline): MNHNS, SASEGT. The sample consisted of CD8+ T cells from peripheral blood mononuclear cells, taken in the third trimester of pregnancy. This rearrangement joins TRBV6-1 to TRBJ1-1; tentatively, D is TRBD1 (5 bases). This clonotype originated in a female donor with multiple sclerosis, enrolled in a pregnancy study. Here the CDR3 DNA reads TGTGCCAGCAGCCTCTGGGGGGAGAACACTGAAGCTTTCTTT. It codes for CASSLWGENTEAFF.